What follows is one T cell receptor beta chain and its context. Its specific antigen is unknown. Qualities for individual bases were not recorded, and no much larger clone is one base off. The data originate from a study of CD8+CD57+ T cells in acquired aplastic anemia (dated by TCRdb to between 2017 and 2018). Study-wide context: Extracted DNA from sorted CD4+ and CD8+ cells averaged around 3.3 ug, ranging from about 0.2 to 30 ug. A CD8+CD57+ expansion meant a frequency higher than the mean frequency seen in healthy subjects. Findings and caveats that apply to the study as a whole: CD8+ Simpson's diversity did not differ significantly between patients and healthy controls (P=0.060). Nearly 30 CD8+ CDR3 sequences were found in both patients and controls but appeared to be highly expressed in patients and within the immunodominant clones of the patients.

Trimming takes 4 bases off V and 2 bases off J; junction bases not matched to a gene: 7. Including cysteine and phenylalanine, the CDR3 has 15 amino acids. The read is trimmed to its CDR3 DNA, 45 bases read in frame from base 1. Looking up the germline V gene yields CDR1 LGHNA and CDR2 YNFKEQ. TCR beta VDJ combination and CDR3 sequence profiling used genomic DNA as the template. An Illumina HiSeq 2000 was used for TCR repertoire sequencing. Under the source paper's analysis protocol: Repertoire assessment relied on Simpson's diversity index, CDR3 size and DJ length profiles, and TRBV/TRBJ rearrangement plots. Whichever DNA sequence was most abundant in the deep sequencing data was defined as the immunodominant clone. CDR3 amino acid sequences were checked for sharing across subjects and were also compared against the VDJdb database and published repertoires. TCRdb passed the public sequencing reads through fastp at Q25 and MiXCR, retaining productive beta sequences. Rows are unified per CDR3 protein, each entry keeping the most common DNA and genes. For this entry, the V and J calls and clone size follow TCRdb and not the study's own pipeline. Within this sample are roughly 150,000 distinct CDR3 sequences, with approximately 51% of them counted one time only. The top ten clonotypes cover roughly 3.5% of the sample.

The patients picked for sequencing were ones in whom flow cytometry had shown an expansion of CD8+CD57+ cells. Every patient had a diagnosis of severe acquired aplastic anemia based on International Study of Aplastic Anemia and Agranulocytosis and Camitta criteria. At the time blood was sampled, none of the patients had received any therapy. TCR repertoires of sorted CD4+ and CD8+ blood T cells from severe aplastic anemia patients and healthy subjects were deep-sequenced in the study. In the USA, patient enrollment took place under clinicaltrials.gov protocols 00001620, 01623167, 00001397, 00071045, 00081523 and 00961064. Ficoll-Paque density gradient centrifugation was used to isolate peripheral blood mononuclear cells. Before DNA extraction, CD4+ and CD8+ T cells were sorted with FACS or magnetic beads.

The TCR originated in a human donor with aplastic anemia. Sequenced sample: sorted CD4+, CD8+, or CD8+CD57+ T cells (not recorded which) from PBMCs. Recombination linked TRBV4-2 to TRBJ2-7, and 8 junction bases match TRBD1. The bases are TGTGCCAGCAGCCTGAGCCGGACAGGGACCTACGAGCAGTACTTC. Its product reads: CASSLSRTGTYEQYF.